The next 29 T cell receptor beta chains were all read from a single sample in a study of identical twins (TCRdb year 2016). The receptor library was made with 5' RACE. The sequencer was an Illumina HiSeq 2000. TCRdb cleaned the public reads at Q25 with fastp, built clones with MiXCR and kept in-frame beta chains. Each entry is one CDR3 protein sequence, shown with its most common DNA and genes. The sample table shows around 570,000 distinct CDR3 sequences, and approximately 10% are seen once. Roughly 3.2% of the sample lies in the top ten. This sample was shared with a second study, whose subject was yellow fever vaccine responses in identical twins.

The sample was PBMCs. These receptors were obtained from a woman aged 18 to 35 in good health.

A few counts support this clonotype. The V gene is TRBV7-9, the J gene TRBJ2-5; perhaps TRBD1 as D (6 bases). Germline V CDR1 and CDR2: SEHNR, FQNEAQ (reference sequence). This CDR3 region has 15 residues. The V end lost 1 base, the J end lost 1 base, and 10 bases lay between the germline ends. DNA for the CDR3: TGTGCCAGCAGCTTAGTGGGGGACACCCAAGAGACCCAGTACTTC. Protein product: CASSLVGDTQETQYF.

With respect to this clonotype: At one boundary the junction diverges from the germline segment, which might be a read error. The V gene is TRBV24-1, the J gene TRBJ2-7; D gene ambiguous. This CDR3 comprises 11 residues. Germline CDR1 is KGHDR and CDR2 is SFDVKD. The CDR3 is CATGDFQGQYF. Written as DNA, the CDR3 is TGTGCCACCGGTGATTTTCAAGGGCAGTACTTC.

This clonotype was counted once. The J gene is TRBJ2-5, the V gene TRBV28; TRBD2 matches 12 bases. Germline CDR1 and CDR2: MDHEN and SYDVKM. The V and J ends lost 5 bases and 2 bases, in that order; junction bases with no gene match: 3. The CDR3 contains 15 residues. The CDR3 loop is CASSRLAGEQETQYF. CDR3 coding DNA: TGTGCCAGCAGTCGACTAGCGGGGGAACAAGAGACCCAGTACTTC.

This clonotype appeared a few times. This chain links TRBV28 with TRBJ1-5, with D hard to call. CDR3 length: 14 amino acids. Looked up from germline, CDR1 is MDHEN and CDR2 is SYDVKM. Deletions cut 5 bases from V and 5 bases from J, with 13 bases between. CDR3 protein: CASSPRHGDQPQHF. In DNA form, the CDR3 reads TGTGCCAGCAGTCCACGACATGGGGATCAGCCCCAGCATTTT.

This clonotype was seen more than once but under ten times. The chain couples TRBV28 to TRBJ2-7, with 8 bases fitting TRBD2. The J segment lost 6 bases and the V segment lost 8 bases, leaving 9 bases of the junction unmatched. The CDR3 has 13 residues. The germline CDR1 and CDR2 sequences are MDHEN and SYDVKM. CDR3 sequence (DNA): TGTGCCAGCGGGTTACTAGCGGCCCGCGAGCAGTACTTC. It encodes CASGLLAAREQYF.

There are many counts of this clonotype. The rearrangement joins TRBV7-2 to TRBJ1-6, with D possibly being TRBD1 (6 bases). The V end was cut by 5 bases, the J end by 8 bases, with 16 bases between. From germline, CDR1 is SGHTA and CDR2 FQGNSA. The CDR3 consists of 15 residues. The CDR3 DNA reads TGTGCCAGCAGCCAGGTGGGGCAGGGGTATTCACCCCTCCACTTT. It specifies CASSQVGQGYSPLHF.

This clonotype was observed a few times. The CDR3 reads CASSQEIPDSNEQFF. As DNA, the CDR3 is TGCGCCAGCAGCCAAGAAATTCCTGACTCCAATGAGCAGTTCTTC. V is TRBV4-3 and J is TRBJ2-1; D is uncertain. Germline loops: CDR1 LGHNA, CDR2 YSLEER. This CDR3 region has 15 residues. V lost 0 bases to trimming and J lost 6 bases, with 12 bases between them.

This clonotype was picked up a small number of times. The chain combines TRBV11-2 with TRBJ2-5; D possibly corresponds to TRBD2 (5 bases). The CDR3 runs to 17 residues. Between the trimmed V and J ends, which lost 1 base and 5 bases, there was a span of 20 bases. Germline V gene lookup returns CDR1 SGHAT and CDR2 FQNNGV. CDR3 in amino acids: CASSLGRRHPAGETQYF. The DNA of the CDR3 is TGTGCCAGCAGCTTAGGGAGGCGTCACCCAGCCGGGGAGACCCAGTACTTC.

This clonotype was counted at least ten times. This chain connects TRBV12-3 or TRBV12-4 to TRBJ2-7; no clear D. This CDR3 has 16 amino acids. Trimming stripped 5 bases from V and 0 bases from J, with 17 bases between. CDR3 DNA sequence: TGTGCCAGCAGTGCTGTTCTCCCAGGAGCCTCCTACGAGCAGTACTTC. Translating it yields CASSAVLPGASYEQYF.

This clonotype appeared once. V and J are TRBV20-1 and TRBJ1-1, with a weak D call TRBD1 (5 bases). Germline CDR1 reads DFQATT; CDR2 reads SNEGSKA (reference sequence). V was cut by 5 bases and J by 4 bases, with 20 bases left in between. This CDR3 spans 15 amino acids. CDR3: CSASFWAQGSTEAFF. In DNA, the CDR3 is TGCAGTGCTTCCTTTTGGGCGCAGGGTTCCACTGAAGCTTTCTTT.

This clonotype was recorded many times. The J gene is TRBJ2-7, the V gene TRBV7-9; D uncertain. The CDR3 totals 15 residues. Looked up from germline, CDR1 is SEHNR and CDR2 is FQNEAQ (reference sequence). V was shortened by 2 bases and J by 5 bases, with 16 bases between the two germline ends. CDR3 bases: TGTGCCAGCAGCTTATTGTCTGCCCTCGCCAACGAGCAGTACTTC. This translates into CASSLLSALANEQYF.

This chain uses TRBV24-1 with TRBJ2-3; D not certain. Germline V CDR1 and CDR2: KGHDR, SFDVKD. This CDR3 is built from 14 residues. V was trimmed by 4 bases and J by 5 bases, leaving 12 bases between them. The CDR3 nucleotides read TGTGCCACCAGTGAGGCAGGTCTTGGAGATACGCAGTATTTT. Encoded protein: CATSEAGLGDTQYF.

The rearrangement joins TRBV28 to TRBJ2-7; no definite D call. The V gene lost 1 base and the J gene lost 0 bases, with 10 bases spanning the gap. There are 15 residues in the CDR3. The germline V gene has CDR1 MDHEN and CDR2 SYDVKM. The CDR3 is CASSLSTKGSYEQYF. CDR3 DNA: TGTGCCAGCAGTTTATCCACGAAAGGCTCCTACGAGCAGTACTTC.

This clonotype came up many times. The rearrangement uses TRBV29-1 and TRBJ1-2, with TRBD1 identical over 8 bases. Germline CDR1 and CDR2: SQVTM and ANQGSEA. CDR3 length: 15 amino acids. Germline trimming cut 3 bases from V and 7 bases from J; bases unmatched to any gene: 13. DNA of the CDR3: TGCAGCGTTGACGGGACAGGACAAAAGGCTGGTGGCTACACCTTC. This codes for CSVDGTGQKAGGYTF.

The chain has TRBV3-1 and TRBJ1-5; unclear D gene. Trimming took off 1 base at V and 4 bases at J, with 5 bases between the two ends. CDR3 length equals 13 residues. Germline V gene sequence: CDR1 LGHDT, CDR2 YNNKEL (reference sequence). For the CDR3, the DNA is TGTGCCAGCAGCCAAGCCCCTAATCAGCCCCAGCATTTT. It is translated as CASSQAPNQPQHF.

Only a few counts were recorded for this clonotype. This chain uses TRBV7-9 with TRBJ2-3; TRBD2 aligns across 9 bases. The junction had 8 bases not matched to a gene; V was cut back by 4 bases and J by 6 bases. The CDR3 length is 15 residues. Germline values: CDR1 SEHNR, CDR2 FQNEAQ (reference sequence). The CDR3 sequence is CASSSSAGGGDTQYF. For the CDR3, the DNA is TGTGCCAGCAGCTCGTCAGCGGGAGGAGGGGATACGCAGTATTTT.

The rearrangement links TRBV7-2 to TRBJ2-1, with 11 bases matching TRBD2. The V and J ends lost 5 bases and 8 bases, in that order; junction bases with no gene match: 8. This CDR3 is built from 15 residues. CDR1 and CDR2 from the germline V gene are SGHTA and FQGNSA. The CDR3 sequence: CASSSTSGSFDEQFF. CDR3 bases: TGTGCCAGCAGCAGTACTAGCGGGAGTTTCGATGAGCAGTTCTTC.

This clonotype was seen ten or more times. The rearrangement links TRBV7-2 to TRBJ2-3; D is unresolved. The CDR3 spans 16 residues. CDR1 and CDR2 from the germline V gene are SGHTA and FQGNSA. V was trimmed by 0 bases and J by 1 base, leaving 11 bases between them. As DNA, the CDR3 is TGTGCCAGCAGCTTAGCGCCGTTGGTTGGCACAGATACGCAGTATTTT. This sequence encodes CASSLAPLVGTDTQYF.

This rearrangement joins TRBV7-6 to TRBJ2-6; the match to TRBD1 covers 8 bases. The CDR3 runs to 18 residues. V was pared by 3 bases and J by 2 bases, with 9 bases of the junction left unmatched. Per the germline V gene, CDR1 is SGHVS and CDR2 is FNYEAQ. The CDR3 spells CASSLFGQGLAGANVLTF. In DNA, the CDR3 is TGTGCCAGCAGCTTGTTTGGACAGGGACTCGCTGGGGCCAACGTCCTGACTTTC.

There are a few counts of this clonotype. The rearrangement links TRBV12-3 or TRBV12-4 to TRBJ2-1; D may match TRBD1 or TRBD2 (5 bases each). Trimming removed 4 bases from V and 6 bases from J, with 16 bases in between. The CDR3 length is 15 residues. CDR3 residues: CASSSEGMFSNEQFF. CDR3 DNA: TGTGCCAGCAGTTCAGAGGGGATGTTCTCCAATGAGCAGTTCTTC.

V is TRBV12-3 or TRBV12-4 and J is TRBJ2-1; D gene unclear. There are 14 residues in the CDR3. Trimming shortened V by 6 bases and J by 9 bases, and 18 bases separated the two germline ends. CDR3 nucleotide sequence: TGTGCCAGCAGCCTAACTCGAGCTGACGGTGAGCAGTTCTTC. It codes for CASSLTRADGEQFF.

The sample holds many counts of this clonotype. The CDR3 nucleotides read TGCGCCAGCAGCTTAATTGCGAACGGGGAGCTGTTTTTT. It translates to CASSLIANGELFF. This chain connects TRBV5-1 to TRBJ2-2; D gene unclear. The CDR3 sequence is 13 residues long. The V end lost 2 bases, the J end lost 7 bases, and 9 bases lay between the germline ends. Per the germline V gene, CDR1 is SGHRS and CDR2 is YFSETQ.

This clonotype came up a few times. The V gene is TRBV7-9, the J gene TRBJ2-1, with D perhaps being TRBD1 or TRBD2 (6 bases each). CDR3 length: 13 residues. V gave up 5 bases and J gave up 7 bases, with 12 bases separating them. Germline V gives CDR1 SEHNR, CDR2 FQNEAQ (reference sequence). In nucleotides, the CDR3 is TGTGCCAGCAGCCCGGGGGCCGGGAATGAGCAGTTCTTC. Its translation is CASSPGAGNEQFF.

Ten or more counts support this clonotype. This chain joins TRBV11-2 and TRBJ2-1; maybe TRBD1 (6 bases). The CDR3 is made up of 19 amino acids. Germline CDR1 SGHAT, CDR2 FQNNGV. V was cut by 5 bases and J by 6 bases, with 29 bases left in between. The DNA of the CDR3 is TGTGCCAGCAGCCCACCCAGGGGTGGCGTTTTTTCGGGGACCAATGAGCAGTTCTTC. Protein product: CASSPPRGGVFSGTNEQFF.

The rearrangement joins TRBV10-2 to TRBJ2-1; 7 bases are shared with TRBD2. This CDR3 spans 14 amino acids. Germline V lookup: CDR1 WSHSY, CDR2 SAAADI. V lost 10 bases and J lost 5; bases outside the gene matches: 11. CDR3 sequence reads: CAILAGEMDNEQFF. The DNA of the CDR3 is TGCGCCATCCTGGCGGGAGAGATGGACAATGAGCAGTTCTTC.

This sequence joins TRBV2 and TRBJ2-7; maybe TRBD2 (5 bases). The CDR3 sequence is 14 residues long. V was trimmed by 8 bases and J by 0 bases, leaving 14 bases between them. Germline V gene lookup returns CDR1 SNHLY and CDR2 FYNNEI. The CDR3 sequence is CASRRGGSSYEQYF. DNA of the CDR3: TGTGCCAGCCGTAGAGGAGGTTCCTCCTACGAGCAGTACTTC.

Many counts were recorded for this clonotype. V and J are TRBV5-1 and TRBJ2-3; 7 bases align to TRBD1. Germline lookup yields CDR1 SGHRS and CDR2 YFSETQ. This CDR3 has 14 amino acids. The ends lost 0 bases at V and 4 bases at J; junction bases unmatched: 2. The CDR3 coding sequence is TGCGCCAGCAGCTTGGACAGGGGCCCAGATACGCAGTATTTT. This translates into CASSLDRGPDTQYF.

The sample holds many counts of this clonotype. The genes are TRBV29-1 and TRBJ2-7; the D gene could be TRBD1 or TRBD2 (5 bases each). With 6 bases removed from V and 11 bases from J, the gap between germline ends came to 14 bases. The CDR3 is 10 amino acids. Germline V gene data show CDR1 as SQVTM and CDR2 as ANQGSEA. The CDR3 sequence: CSVRDEIEYF. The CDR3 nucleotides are TGCAGCGTGAGGGACGAAATTGAGTACTTC.

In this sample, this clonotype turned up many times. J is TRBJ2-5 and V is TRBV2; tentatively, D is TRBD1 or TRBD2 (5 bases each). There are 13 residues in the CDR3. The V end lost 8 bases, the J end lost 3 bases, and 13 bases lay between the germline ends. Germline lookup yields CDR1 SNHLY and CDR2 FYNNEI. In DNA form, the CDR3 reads TGTGCCAGCTCTTCTGGGGGAGAAGAGACCCAGTACTTC. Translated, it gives CASSSGGEETQYF. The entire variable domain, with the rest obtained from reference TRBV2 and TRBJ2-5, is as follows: EPEVTQTPSHQVTQMGQEVILRCVPISNHLYFYWYRQILGQKVEFLVSFYNNEISEKSEIFDDQFSVERPDGSNFTLKIRSTKLEDSAMYFCASSSGGEETQYFGPGTRLLVL.